One sample yielded the 11 T cell receptor beta chains listed below, sequenced in a study of blood T cell repertoires in COVID-19 (dated by TCRdb to about 2020). Library method: the immunoSEQ multiplex PCR assay. TCRdb provides this immuneACCESS table in a form limited to in-frame rearrangements. Some clones are lacking; in checked studies, under half of them reflect an unresolved V gene, and why the rest are absent is not known. For this sample the table gives about 12,000 clones, of which over 60% were detected only once. The ten most abundant clones make up 10% of the sample. Sequences were obtained from peripheral blood. These receptors originate from a man between 60 and 70 years old with COVID-19, enrolled during active disease.

The chain joins TRBV29-1 to TRBJ2-5, with 7 bases identical to TRBD1. The J segment lost 5 bases and the V segment lost 3 bases, leaving 6 bases of the junction unmatched. This CDR3 is built from 13 residues. CDR1 is SQVTM, CDR2 ANQGSEA, per germline. The CDR3 reads CSVDRQGVETQYF. The DNA for the CDR3 is TGCAGCGTTGACCGACAGGGTGTGGAGACCCAGTACTTC.

The rearrangement joins TRBV19 to TRBJ2-7, with 8 bases matching TRBD2. V lost 3 bases to trimming and J lost 4 bases; unmatched junction nucleotides: 8. The CDR3 covers 15 residues. Germline-derived CDR1 and CDR2 are LNHDA and SQIVND (reference sequence). The CDR3 is CASSMYSGGVYEQYF. CDR3 sequence (DNA): TGTGCCAGTAGTATGTACAGCGGGGGTGTTTACGAGCAGTACTTC.

Only a few counts were recorded for this clone. The rearrangement joins TRBV18 to TRBJ2-5; TRBD1 aligns across 8 bases. Germline assignment: CDR1 KGHSH and CDR2 LQKENI. The CDR3 sequence is 14 residues long. J gave up 5 bases and V 4 bases, and 6 bases lay outside the gene matches. The CDR3 sequence is CASSRQGAVETQYF. Written as DNA, the CDR3 is TGTGCCAGCTCACGGCAGGGGGCCGTGGAGACCCAGTACTTC.

This clone occurred a few times. The genes are TRBV5-1 and TRBJ2-5, with 10 bases identical to TRBD1. The germline V gene encodes CDR1 SGHRS and CDR2 YFSETQ. Trimming at V came to 0 bases and at J to 3 bases, leaving 2 bases not matched to a gene. The CDR3 extends over 15 amino acids. The CDR3 DNA reads as TGCGCCAGCAGCTTGGGACAGGGGGCCAAAGAGACCCAGTACTTC. Protein product: CASSLGQGAKETQYF.

The chain recombines TRBV19 with TRBJ2-4; D is perhaps TRBD1 (6 bases). Germline V gives CDR1 LNHDA, CDR2 SQIVND (reference sequence). The germline V and J ends were trimmed by 6 bases and 5 bases, with 8 bases remaining between them. The CDR3 covers 12 residues. Written as DNA, the CDR3 is TGTGCCAGTAGCCACAGGGAAAACATTCAGTACTTC. Translating gives CASSHRENIQYF.

This clone was counted a few times. The chain links TRBV29-1 to TRBJ2-5, with D unresolved. The CDR3 has 13 residues. The germline V gene has CDR1 SQVTM and CDR2 ANQGSEA. The V end was cut by 0 bases, the J end by 7 bases, with 12 bases between. The CDR3 coding sequence is TGCAGCGTTGAAGATCTTGGCCGTGGGACCCAGTACTTC. Translated, it gives CSVEDLGRGTQYF.

By share, this clone ranks as large. This chain's CDR3 is CASSQGWTGYEQYF. The CDR3 DNA sequence: TGCGCCAGCAGCCAAGGCTGGACTGGCTACGAGCAGTACTTC. The chain recombines TRBV4-1 with TRBJ2-7; D is perhaps TRBD2 (5 bases). Trimming left V 1 base short and J 3 bases short, with 10 bases between. Germline loops: CDR1 MGHRA, CDR2 YSYEKL. The length of the CDR3 is 14 residues.

V and J are TRBV10-2 and TRBJ2-7; no firm D call. The V end was cut by 6 bases, the J end by 1 base, with 7 bases between. The CDR3 is made up of 12 amino acids. The V gene's germline CDR1 is WSHSY and CDR2 SAAADI. The chain's CDR3 is CASRVESYEQYV. In DNA form, the CDR3 reads TGCGCCAGCAGGGTGGAGTCCTACGAGCAGTACGTC.

The CDR3 bases are TGCGCCAGCAGCCGAGGACCGGAGGCGGATACGCAGTATTTT. Encoded protein: CASSRGPEADTQYF. The rearrangement links TRBV4-1 to TRBJ2-3; D perhaps matches TRBD2 (5 bases). This CDR3 is 14 amino acids long. Trimming took off 4 bases at V and 6 bases at J, with 14 bases between the two ends. Looked up from germline, CDR1 is MGHRA and CDR2 is YSYEKL.

This clone was seen a handful of times. The chain combines TRBV3-1 (or the pseudogene TRBV3-2) with TRBJ2-3, with 10 positions matching TRBD1. Losses at the gene ends were 4 bases for V and 6 bases for J; bases not matched to a gene: 13. CDR1 and CDR2 (germline): LGHDT, YNNKEL (reference sequence). This CDR3 is 17 amino acids long. The CDR3 sequence is CASSPRTWTGGRDTQYF. CDR3 sequence (DNA): TGTGCCAGCAGCCCTCGAACCTGGACAGGGGGAAGGGATACGCAGTATTTT.

The rearrangement uses TRBV6-4 and TRBJ2-1; 13 positions agree with TRBD2. CDR1 and CDR2 from the germline V gene are MRHNA and SNTAGT. This CDR3 comprises 15 residues. V shed 5 bases and J 4 bases; nucleotides not matched to a gene: 2. The CDR3, as DNA: TGTGCCAGCAGTTCACTAGCGGGGGGGTACAATGAGCAGTTCTTC. Protein: CASSSLAGGYNEQFF.